This T cell receptor (beta chain) emerged from a study of post-analysis software for immune sequencing data. Tagging with unique molecular identifiers was a feature of the TCR beta cDNA libraries. Using its own MiXCR run on the PCR reads, TCRdb lists one record per CDR3 protein. The repertoire has hundreds of thousands of distinct CDR3 sequences, around 44% of them found once; the top ten carry roughly 1.8%. Findings of the study overall: Clustering by F measure revealed strong co-clustering among samples prepared together in one batch. Included in a set of about 5 TRBV segments more frequent in patients than controls were TRBV5-6, TRBV5-1 and TRBV20-1.

Germline CDR1 is DFQATT and CDR2 is SNEGSKA (reference sequence). The V segment lost 3 bases and the J segment 13 bases; nucleotides outside the gene matches: 12. This CDR3 region has 13 residues. This clonotype was found a few times. Its target is unknown. What was sequenced was blood. V is TRBV20-1 and J is TRBJ2-4; TRBD1 agrees at 7 bases. The origin of this receptor is a girl aged 10 to 17 with multiple sclerosis. The DNA for the CDR3 is TGCAGTGCTAGCGACGACAGGGCCGAAAAGCAGTACTTC. Translation gives CSASDDRAEKQYF.